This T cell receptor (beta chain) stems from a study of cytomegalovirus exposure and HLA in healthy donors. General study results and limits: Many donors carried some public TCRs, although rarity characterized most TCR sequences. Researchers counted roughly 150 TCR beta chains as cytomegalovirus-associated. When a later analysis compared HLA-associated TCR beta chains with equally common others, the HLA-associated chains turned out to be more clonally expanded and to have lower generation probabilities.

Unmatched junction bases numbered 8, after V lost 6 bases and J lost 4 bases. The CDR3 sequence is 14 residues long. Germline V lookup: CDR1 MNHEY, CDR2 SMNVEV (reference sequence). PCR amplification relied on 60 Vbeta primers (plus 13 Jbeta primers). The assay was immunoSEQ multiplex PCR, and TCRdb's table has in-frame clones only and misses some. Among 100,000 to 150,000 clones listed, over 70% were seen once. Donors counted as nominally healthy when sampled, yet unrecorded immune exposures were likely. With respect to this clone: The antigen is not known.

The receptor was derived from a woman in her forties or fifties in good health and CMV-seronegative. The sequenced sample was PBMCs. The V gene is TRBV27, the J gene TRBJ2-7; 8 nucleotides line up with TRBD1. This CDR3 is CASSSDRDPYEQYF. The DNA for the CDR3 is TGTGCCAGCAGCTCGGACAGGGACCCGTACGAGCAGTACTTC.